The 17 T cell receptor beta chains given below trace back to one sample, sequenced in a study of blood T cell repertoires in COVID-19. Here immunoSEQ multiplex PCR was the method, and the copy in TCRdb shows in-frame clones only, minus some. Among under 250,000 clones, around 80% were seen once, and the ten largest hold approximately 13%. Sequences were obtained from peripheral blood. The receptors originated from a human donor in a cohort sampled during active COVID-19.

CDR3 sequence (DNA): TGTGCCAGTAGTAGAACTTACAGGGACTCCTACAATGAGCAGTTCTTC. As protein: CASSRTYRDSYNEQFF. The chain carries TRBV19 and TRBJ2-1, with D perhaps matching TRBD1 (6 bases). V was shortened by 4 bases and J by 0 bases, with 13 bases between the two germline ends. This CDR3 has 16 residues. Germline V gives CDR1 LNHDA, CDR2 SQIVND (reference sequence).

CDR3 region: CASSAQNNYGYTF. CDR3 coding DNA: TGCGCCAGCAGTGCCCAGAATAACTATGGCTACACCTTC. This chain links TRBV10-1 with TRBJ1-2; D gene ambiguous. Germline V CDR1 and CDR2: WNHNN, SYGVQD (reference sequence). V shed 4 bases and J shed 1 base, with 7 bases lying between them. The CDR3 covers 13 residues.

The table lists this clone with a count of one. J is TRBJ2-7 and V is TRBV6-2 or TRBV6-3, with TRBD2 matching 10 bases. With V trimmed by 6 bases and J by 2 bases, 4 bases remained unmatched. This CDR3 region has 14 residues. Germline values: CDR1 MNHEY, CDR2 SVGEGT. The CDR3 DNA reads as TGTGCCAGCAGCCTAGGGACTAGCGCCTACGAGCAGTACTTC. Protein product: CASSLGTSAYEQYF.

The chain carries TRBV6-6 and TRBJ2-7; the D gene is possibly TRBD1 (5 bases). This CDR3 has 14 amino acids. Trimming took 4 bases from V and 0 from J, leaving 10 bases between them. Germline V gene sequence: CDR1 MNHNY, CDR2 SVGAGI (reference sequence). CDR3 nucleotides: TGTGCCAGCAGTTCATTTCAGGGCTCCTACGAGCAGTACTTC. This encodes CASSSFQGSYEQYF.

CDR3 loop: CASSSQGAGEDTQYF. The CDR3 DNA reads as TGTGCCAGCAGTTCGCAGGGGGCCGGTGAAGATACGCAGTATTTT. The chain employs TRBV6-5 and TRBJ2-3; 8 bases match TRBD1. The CDR3 runs 15 residues. The germline V gene has CDR1 MNHEY and CDR2 SVGAGI. Trimming cost V 4 bases and J 5 bases; bases outside gene matches: 8.

V and J are TRBV5-8 and TRBJ2-2; D call uncertain. The CDR3 is 19 residues long. V shed 2 bases and J shed 3 bases, with 23 bases lying between them. The V gene's germline CDR1 is SGHTS and CDR2 YDEGEE. For the CDR3, the DNA is TGTGCCAGCAGCTTTGCGATTTTCCCGAACCCCCTAGACACCGGGGAGCTGTTTTTT. Translated, it gives CASSFAIFPNPLDTGELFF.

The chain has TRBV11-2 and TRBJ1-4; D not certain. The CDR3 extends over 13 amino acids. Trimming took off 4 bases at V and 5 bases at J, with 8 bases between the two ends. Germline CDR1 SGHAT, CDR2 FQNNGV. This CDR3 reads CASSSVQNEKLFF. In DNA, the CDR3 is TGTGCCAGCAGCTCCGTACAGAATGAAAAACTGTTTTTT.

The chain's CDR3 is CASSPSSILVSYEQYF. CDR3 nucleotides: TGTGCCAGCTCACCATCCTCCATACTAGTTAGCTACGAGCAGTACTTC. The chain carries TRBV18 and TRBJ2-7, with TRBD2 as a possible D gene (5 bases). In germline, CDR1 is KGHSH, CDR2 LQKENI. The CDR3 spans 16 residues. Trimming took off 2 bases at V and 3 bases at J, with 17 bases between the two ends.

The chain employs TRBV5-5 and TRBJ2-3; possibly TRBD1 for D (5 bases). The CDR3 has 14 amino acids. V was clipped by 5 bases and J by 1 base, with 11 bases between them. The germline gives CDR1 SGHKS, CDR2 YYEKEE (reference sequence). The CDR3: CASSNLGGTDTQYF. In DNA, the CDR3 is TGTGCCAGCAGTAACTTAGGGGGCACAGATACGCAGTATTTT.

This clone was observed once. The CDR3 is CASSMGRGFVQPQHF. CDR3 bases: TGTGCCAGTAGTATGGGCAGGGGATTTGTTCAGCCCCAGCATTTT. The chain joins TRBV19 to TRBJ1-5, with a possible D match to TRBD1 (6 bases). This CDR3 region has 15 residues. From germline, CDR1 is LNHDA and CDR2 SQIVND (reference sequence). The ends were cut back, 3 bases at V and 6 bases at J, with 15 bases in the middle.

The gene calls are TRBV3-1 (or the pseudogene TRBV3-2) and TRBJ2-1; 13 bases align to TRBD2. Losses at the gene ends were 0 bases for V and 7 bases for J; bases not matched to a gene: 3. CDR3 length equals 16 residues. The germline CDR1 and CDR2 sequences are LGHDT and YNNKEL (reference sequence). The DNA for the CDR3 is TGTGCCAGCAGCCAAGAACTACTAGCGGGAGGGAATGAGCAGTTCTTC. Its translation: CASSQELLAGGNEQFF.

J is TRBJ2-7 and V is TRBV4-1, with D maybe TRBD2 (6 bases). Trimming cost V 3 bases and J 3 bases, with 21 bases left between them. CDR3 length equals 17 residues. CDR1 is MGHRA, CDR2 YSYEKL, per germline. CDR3 in amino acids: CASSQHPGRQAFYEQYF. DNA for the CDR3: TGCGCCAGCAGCCAGCACCCGGGGAGGCAAGCTTTCTACGAGCAGTACTTC.

This clone was detected only once. The gene calls are TRBV6-4 and TRBJ2-2, with 7 bases fitting TRBD1. The length of the CDR3 is 14 residues. CDR1 MRHNA and CDR2 SNTAGT come from the germline V gene. V gave up 6 bases and J gave up 3 bases; unmatched junction bases: 4. DNA for the CDR3: TGTGCCAGCAGGACAGGGTCAGACACCGGGGAGCTGTTTTTT. Residues: CASRTGSDTGELFF.

The chain couples TRBV28 to TRBJ2-1; D unresolved. Germline assignment: CDR1 MDHEN and CDR2 SYDVKM. The CDR3 totals 14 residues. The V and J ends lost 3 bases and 5 bases respectively, with 11 bases between them. The CDR3 region is CASSFQSRHNEQFF. CDR3 nucleotide sequence: TGTGCCAGCAGTTTCCAAAGCCGTCACAATGAGCAGTTCTTC.

This clone was recorded once. The chain has TRBV3-1 (or the pseudogene TRBV3-2) and TRBJ1-2, with D perhaps matching TRBD1 (5 bases). Germline V gene sequence: CDR1 LGHDT, CDR2 YNNKEL (reference sequence). V lost 2 bases, J lost 7 bases, and 8 bases lay in between. The CDR3 is 12 amino acids. CDR3 in amino acids: CASSQSGSGYTF. DNA for the CDR3: TGTGCCAGCAGCCAATCAGGGTCTGGCTACACCTTC.

The chain couples TRBV7-8 to TRBJ1-6; D is possibly TRBD1 (6 bases). Trimming removed 1 base at V and 6 bases at J, with 10 bases between. Germline loops: CDR1 SGHVS, CDR2 FQNEAQ. The CDR3 runs 15 residues. CDR3 amino acids: CASSLVRGGNSPLHF. In DNA form, the CDR3 reads TGTGCCAGCAGCTTAGTAAGAGGGGGTAATTCACCCCTCCACTTT.

The table lists this clone with a few counts. The V call is TRBV5-4, the J call TRBJ2-1, with 7 bases matching TRBD1. The CDR3 is made up of 16 amino acids. Trimming cost V 4 bases and J 4 bases; bases outside gene matches: 11. Germline V gene lookup returns CDR1 SGHNT and CDR2 YYREEE (reference sequence). CDR3 in DNA: TGTGCCAGCAGCGTAAACAGGGGCACCCCATACAATGAGCAGTTCTTC. It is translated as CASSVNRGTPYNEQFF.